This TCR beta chain originates from a study of T cells after posttransplantation cyclophosphamide. The germline V and J ends were trimmed by 5 bases and 5 bases, with 27 bases remaining between them. CDR1 and CDR2 (germline): MDHEN, SYDVKM. The CDR3 is 18 amino acids. Assay used: immunoSEQ multiplex PCR; TCRdb lists only in-frame clones, some missing. The sample records 66,000 or so clones, over 85% being singletons. What was sequenced was PBMCs. The rearrangement uses TRBV28 and TRBJ2-5, with D perhaps matching TRBD2 (5 bases). The clonotype was recovered from a woman in her twenties or thirties in good health and a related stem cell transplant donor. The CDR3 region is CASSHHKGSPQIGETQYF. In DNA form, the CDR3 reads TGTGCCAGCAGTCATCACAAAGGGAGCCCCCAAATAGGCGAGACCCAGTACTTC. The whole variable domain, remainder taken from reference TRBV28 and TRBJ2-5, is DVKVTQSSRYLVKRTGEKVFLECVQDMDHENMFWYRQDPGLGLRLIYFSYDVKMKEKGDIPEGYSVSREKKERFSLILESASTNQTSMYLCASSHHKGSPQIGETQYFGPGTRLLVL.